These 25 T cell receptor beta chains came from one sample sequenced in a study of blood T cell repertoires in COVID-19. Generated by immunoSEQ multiplex PCR, the TCRdb table keeps only in-frame clones and is missing some. This sample has hundreds of thousands of clones; 90% occur once, and the top ten carry roughly 0.25%. The specimen was peripheral blood. The receptors stem from a woman aged 18-29 years with acute or convalescent COVID-19.

The CDR3, as DNA: TGTGCCAGCAGCGACCCGAGGGTAACTAATGAAAAACTGTTTTTT. As protein: CASSDPRVTNEKLFF. V usage is TRBV9 and J usage is TRBJ1-4, with D unresolved. CDR1 SGDLS and CDR2 YYNGEE come from the germline V gene. This CDR3 region has 15 residues. Trimming took off 3 bases at V and 1 base at J, with 10 bases between the two ends.

The chain combines TRBV29-1 with TRBJ1-2, with D perhaps matching TRBD1 (5 bases). Per the germline V gene, CDR1 is SQVTM and CDR2 is ANQGSEA. V lost 0 bases to trimming and J lost 11 bases, with 19 bases between them. The CDR3 sequence is 14 residues long. The CDR3 is CSVEDLGATPWYTF. CDR3 nucleotide sequence: TGCAGCGTTGAAGATCTTGGGGCGACCCCGTGGTACACCTTC.

This chain joins TRBV5-1 and TRBJ1-1; the D gene is possibly TRBD1 (5 bases). Trimming left V 0 bases short and J 0 bases short, with 15 bases between. This CDR3 spans 17 amino acids. Germline V gene lookup returns CDR1 SGHRS and CDR2 YFSETQ. This chain's CDR3 is CASSLGGSSDMNTEAFF. The CDR3 DNA sequence: TGCGCCAGCAGCTTGGGGGGTTCGTCGGACATGAACACTGAAGCTTTCTTT.

The chain carries TRBV5-1 and TRBJ1-4; 8 bases line up with TRBD1. This CDR3 has 15 amino acids. The ends lost 4 bases at V and 0 bases at J; junction bases unmatched: 2. Per germline, CDR1 SGHRS and CDR2 YFSETQ. The CDR3 DNA sequence: TGCGCCAGCAGCCTGGACAGGGCAACTAATGAAAAACTGTTTTTT. It encodes CASSLDRATNEKLFF.

V is TRBV30 and J is TRBJ1-1; maybe TRBD1 (5 bases). V dropped 2 bases and J dropped 1 base, with 11 bases sitting between them. The CDR3 loop spans 14 amino acids. Germline V gene lookup returns CDR1 GTSNPN and CDR2 SVGIG (reference sequence). CDR3 bases: TGTGCCTGGAGTCTTATGACAGCGAACACTGAAGCTTTCTTT. This sequence encodes CAWSLMTANTEAFF. Supplemented by reference TRBV30 and TRBJ1-1, the full variable domain reads SQTIHQWPATLVQPVGSPLSLECTVEGTSNPNLYWYRQAAGRGLQLLFYSVGIGQISSEVPQNLSASRPQDRQFILSSKKLLLSDSGFYLCAWSLMTANTEAFFGQGTRLTVV.

This clone was found once. This sequence joins TRBV18 and TRBJ1-2, with D maybe TRBD1 (6 bases). Germline values: CDR1 KGHSH, CDR2 LQKENI. The V gene lost 4 bases and the J gene lost 4 bases, with 10 bases spanning the gap. The CDR3 length is 13 residues. CDR3 sequence: CASSQDRTYGYTF. The CDR3 DNA reads as TGTGCCAGCTCACAAGACAGGACCTATGGCTACACCTTC.

The gene calls are TRBV5-1 and TRBJ1-3, with D possibly being TRBD1 (6 bases). Trimming shortened V by 0 bases and J by 8 bases, and 27 bases separated the two germline ends. This CDR3 is built from 19 residues. Germline CDR1 SGHRS, CDR2 YFSETQ. CDR3: CASSLEMWRAARAGDTIYF. The CDR3 DNA is TGCGCCAGCAGCTTGGAAATGTGGCGGGCGGCCAGGGCAGGGGACACCATATATTTT.

A remark on this clone: Other DNA sequences in this sample translate to the same CDR3. The genes are TRBV19 and TRBJ1-5; D not certain. Between the trimmed V and J ends, which lost 3 bases and 1 base, there was a span of 7 bases. CDR1 is LNHDA and CDR2 is SQIVND in the germline V gene (reference sequence). The CDR3 consists of 14 residues. CDR3 bases: TGTGCCAGTAGTATTGGCGGGAGCAATCAGCCCCAGCATTTT. It encodes CASSIGGSNQPQHF.

V gene TRBV6-4 combines with J gene TRBJ2-4; 9 bases agree with TRBD2. Germline V gene lookup returns CDR1 MRHNA and CDR2 SNTAGT. The junction had 9 bases not matched to a gene; V was cut back by 0 bases and J by 9 bases. This CDR3 region has 16 residues. The CDR3 spells CASSDSSGGGASIQYF. The DNA for the CDR3 is TGTGCCAGCAGTGACTCGTCGGGCGGGGGGGCATCCATTCAGTACTTC.

The chain links TRBV2 to TRBJ1-5, with D maybe TRBD1 (6 bases). Germline loops: CDR1 SNHLY, CDR2 FYNNEI. The CDR3 runs 15 residues. Trimming pared 4 bases from V and 4 bases from J, leaving 14 bases between. CDR3 amino acids: CASSVSGGRNQPQHF. The CDR3 bases are TGTGCCAGCAGTGTATCGGGGGGCCGGAATCAGCCCCAGCATTTT.

V and J are TRBV3-1 (or the pseudogene TRBV3-2) and TRBJ1-4; D gene ambiguous. CDR1 is LGHDT and CDR2 is YNNKEL in the germline V gene (reference sequence). The V end was cut by 4 bases, the J end by 4 bases, with 4 bases between. The CDR3 totals 12 residues. CDR3 sequence (DNA): TGTGCCAGCAGCCTCCATAATGAAAAACTGTTTTTT. Translated, it gives CASSLHNEKLFF.

This chain connects TRBV2 to TRBJ1-2; 8 bases are shared with TRBD1. Germline CDR1 SNHLY, CDR2 FYNNEI. With V trimmed by 6 bases and J by 8 bases, 2 bases remained unmatched. The CDR3 is 11 residues long. In nucleotides, the CDR3 is TGTGCCAGCAGGACAGGGGCAGGCTACACCTTC. Its protein product is CASRTGAGYTF. Together with reference TRBV2 and TRBJ1-2, the CDR3 gives the full variable domain: EPEVTQTPSHQVTQMGQEVILRCVPISNHLYFYWYRQILGQKVEFLVSFYNNEISEKSEIFDDQFSVERPDGSNFTLKIRSTKLEDSAMYFCASRTGAGYTFGSGTRLTVV.

V is TRBV25-1 and J is TRBJ2-1; D is perhaps TRBD1 (6 bases). Trimming shortened V by 3 bases and J by 7 bases, and 16 bases separated the two germline ends. Germline V gives CDR1 MGHDK, CDR2 SYGVNS. The CDR3 spans 15 residues. In nucleotides, the CDR3 is TGTGCCAGCAGTGAGGTAGGGGGTCGAAGGAATGAGCAGTTCTTC. Its translation: CASSEVGGRRNEQFF. Full variable domain (missing parts from reference TRBV25-1 and TRBJ2-1): EADIYQTPRYLVIGTGKKITLECSQTMGHDKMYWYQQDPGMELHLIHYSYGVNSTEKGDLSSESTVSRIRTEHFPLTLESARPSHTSQYLCASSEVGGRRNEQFFGPGTRLTVL.

A remark on this clone: Different DNA sequences within this sample yield the same CDR3. This CDR3 is CASSSQGNYGYTF. CDR3 sequence (DNA): TGTGCCAGCAGTTCCCAGGGTAACTATGGCTACACCTTC. The rearrangement links TRBV6-6 to TRBJ1-2; tentative D call: TRBD1 (5 bases). The V gene's germline CDR1 is MNHNY and CDR2 SVGAGI (reference sequence). The CDR3 has 13 amino acids. Trimming stripped 4 bases from V and 1 base from J, with 7 bases between.

The chain joins TRBV7-9 to TRBJ1-1; 7 bases map to TRBD1. Germline CDR1 reads SEHNR; CDR2 reads FQNEAQ (reference sequence). The CDR3 spans 13 residues. Trimming at V came to 5 bases and at J to 7 bases, leaving 7 bases not matched to a gene. The CDR3 spells CASSQSRDSEAFF. CDR3 nucleotide sequence: TGTGCCAGCAGCCAATCGAGGGACAGTGAAGCTTTCTTT. The variable domain in full, completed from reference TRBV7-9 and TRBJ1-1, reads DTGVSQNPRHKITKRGQNVTFRCDPISEHNRLYWYRQTLGQGPEFLTYFQNEAQLEKSRLLSDRFSAERPKGSFSTLEIQRTEQGDSAMYLCASSQSRDSEAFFGQGTRLTVV.

In its sample, this clone was seen once. The chain couples TRBV10-3 to TRBJ2-7; D ambiguous. This CDR3 is built from 15 residues. CDR1 and CDR2 from the germline V gene are ENHRY and SYGVKD. V was clipped by 0 bases and J by 2 bases, with 11 bases between them. In DNA, the CDR3 is TGTGCCATCAGTGAGTCTGTCTATACCACCTACGAGCAGTACTTC. This encodes CAISESVYTTYEQYF.

The V and J genes are TRBV19 and TRBJ2-1, with a tentative D call TRBD2 (5 bases). The CDR3 covers 14 residues. Trimming took off 3 bases at V and 4 bases at J, with 10 bases between the two ends. Germline CDR1 LNHDA, CDR2 SQIVND (reference sequence). The CDR3 protein is CASSISDFYNEQFF. The CDR3 DNA follows: TGTGCCAGTAGTATCTCGGACTTTTACAATGAGCAGTTCTTC.

This chain joins TRBV3-1 (or the pseudogene TRBV3-2) and TRBJ1-1; no reliable D call. Trimming stripped 5 bases from V and 9 bases from J, with 10 bases between. The CDR3 spans 11 residues. Looked up from germline, CDR1 is LGHDT and CDR2 is YNNKEL (reference sequence). CDR3 in DNA: TGTGCCAGCAGCGCCGGGTTCCAAGCTTTCTTT. Translation: CASSAGFQAFF.

In its sample, this clone was seen a few times. The genes are TRBV11-1 and TRBJ1-1; no definite D call. This CDR3 comprises 13 residues. Trimming pared 2 bases from V and 1 base from J, leaving 5 bases between. Germline V gene data show CDR1 as SGHAT and CDR2 as FQDESV (reference sequence). The chain's CDR3 is CASSLPGNTEAFF. The CDR3 nucleotides are TGTGCCAGCAGCTTACCAGGGAACACTGAAGCTTTCTTT.

V usage is TRBV6-2 or TRBV6-3 and J usage is TRBJ2-2, with TRBD2 identical over 11 bases. Unmatched junction bases numbered 4, after V lost 4 bases and J lost 0 bases. Germline values: CDR1 MNHEY, CDR2 SVGEGT. The CDR3 contains 17 residues. The CDR3 region has the DNA TGTGCCAGCAGTTTGACTAGCGGGGAAGCGAACACCGGGGAGCTGTTTTTT. Protein: CASSLTSGEANTGELFF.

A word on this clone: In the same sample, other DNA sequences code for this CDR3. The chain combines TRBV6-5 with TRBJ1-5, with D uncertain. The V and J ends lost 4 bases and 0 bases respectively, with 7 bases between them. Germline CDR1 and CDR2: MNHEY and SVGAGI. This CDR3 is 14 amino acids long. The CDR3 loop reads CASSSTYSNQPQHF. CDR3 coding DNA: TGTGCCAGCAGTTCCACCTATAGCAATCAGCCCCAGCATTTT.

J is TRBJ1-1 and V is TRBV29-1, with no clear D. Germline-derived CDR1 and CDR2 are SQVTM and ANQGSEA. CDR3 size: 13 residues. The V end was cut by 2 bases, the J end by 2 bases, with 9 bases between. CDR3 nucleotides: TGCAGCGTTGAAACCAGATCCAACACTGAAGCTTTCTTT. This codes for CSVETRSNTEAFF.

This chain joins TRBV7-9 and TRBJ1-5; 7 bases match TRBD1. The trim removed 5 bases at V and 2 bases at J, leaving 12 bases unmatched. This CDR3 spans 17 amino acids. CDR1 SEHNR and CDR2 FQNEAQ come from the germline V gene (reference sequence). The CDR3 DNA is TGTGCCAGCAGCCCAGGGGGAGCGCAAGGCGGCAATCAGCCCCAGCATTTT. The encoded protein is CASSPGGAQGGNQPQHF.

Here the CDR3 reads CASSAEGFSGEKLFF. The CDR3 DNA sequence: TGTGCCAGCAGCGCCGAGGGATTTTCCGGAGAAAAACTGTTTTTT. The chain carries TRBV9 and TRBJ1-4, with no clear D. Trimming shortened V by 3 bases and J by 8 bases, and 17 bases separated the two germline ends. The CDR3 sequence is 15 residues long. Per germline, CDR1 SGDLS and CDR2 YYNGEE.

The rearrangement joins TRBV6-5 to TRBJ2-4; the match to TRBD1 covers 7 bases. V shed 6 bases, J shed 0 bases, and the junction held 5 bases outside the gene matches. Germline CDR1 and CDR2: MNHEY and SVGAGI. The CDR3 length is 15 residues. The CDR3 nucleotides are TGTGCCAGCAGCGTGGACAGGTCAGCCAAAAACATTCAGTACTTC. This encodes CASSVDRSAKNIQYF.